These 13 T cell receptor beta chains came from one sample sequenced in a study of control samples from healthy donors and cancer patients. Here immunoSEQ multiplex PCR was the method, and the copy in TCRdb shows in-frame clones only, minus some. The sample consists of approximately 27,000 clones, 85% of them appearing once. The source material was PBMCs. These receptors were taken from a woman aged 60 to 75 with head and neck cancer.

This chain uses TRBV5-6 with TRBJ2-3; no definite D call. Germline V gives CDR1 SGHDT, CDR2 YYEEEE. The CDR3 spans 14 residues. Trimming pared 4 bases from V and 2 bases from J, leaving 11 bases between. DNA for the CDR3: TGTGCCAGCAGCCCTACACGGAACACAGATACGCAGTATTTT. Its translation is CASSPTRNTDTQYF.

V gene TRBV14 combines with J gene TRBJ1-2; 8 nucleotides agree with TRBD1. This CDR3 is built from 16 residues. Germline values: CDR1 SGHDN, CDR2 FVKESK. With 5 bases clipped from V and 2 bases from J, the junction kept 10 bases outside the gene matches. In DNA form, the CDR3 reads TGTGCCAGCAGCTCCAAGGTCCGGACAGGGAACTATGGCTACACCTTC. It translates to CASSSKVRTGNYGYTF.

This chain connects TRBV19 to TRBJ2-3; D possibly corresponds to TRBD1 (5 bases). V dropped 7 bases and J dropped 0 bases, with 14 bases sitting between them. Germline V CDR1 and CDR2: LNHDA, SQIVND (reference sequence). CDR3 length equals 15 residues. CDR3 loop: CASNLGALSTDTQYF. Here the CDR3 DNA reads TGTGCCAGTAACCTAGGGGCACTTAGCACAGATACGCAGTATTTT.

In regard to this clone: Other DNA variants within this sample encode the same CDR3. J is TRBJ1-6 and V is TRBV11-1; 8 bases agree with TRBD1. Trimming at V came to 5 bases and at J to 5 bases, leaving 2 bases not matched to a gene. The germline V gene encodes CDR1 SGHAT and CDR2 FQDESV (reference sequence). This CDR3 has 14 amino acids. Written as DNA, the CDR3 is TGTGCCAGCAGCCGGACAGGGAATAATTCACCCCTCCACTTT. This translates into CASSRTGNNSPLHF.

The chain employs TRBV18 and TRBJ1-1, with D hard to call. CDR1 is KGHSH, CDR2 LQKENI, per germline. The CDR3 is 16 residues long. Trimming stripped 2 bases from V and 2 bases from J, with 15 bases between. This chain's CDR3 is CASSPSIRTGNTEAFF. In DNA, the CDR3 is TGTGCCAGCTCACCATCAATAAGGACGGGAAACACTGAAGCTTTCTTT.

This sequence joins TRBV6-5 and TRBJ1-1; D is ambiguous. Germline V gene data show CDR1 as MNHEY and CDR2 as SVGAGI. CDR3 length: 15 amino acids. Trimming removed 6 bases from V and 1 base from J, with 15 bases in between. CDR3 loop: CASRKPLGSNTEAFF. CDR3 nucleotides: TGTGCCAGCAGAAAGCCCCTCGGTTCGAACACTGAAGCTTTCTTT.

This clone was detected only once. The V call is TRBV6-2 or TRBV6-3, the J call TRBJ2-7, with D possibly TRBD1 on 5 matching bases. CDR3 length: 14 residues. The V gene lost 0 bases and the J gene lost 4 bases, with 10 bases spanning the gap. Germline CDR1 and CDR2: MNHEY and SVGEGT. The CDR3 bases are TGTGCCAGCAGTTACTCGACGCAGGGTTACGAGCAGTACTTC. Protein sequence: CASSYSTQGYEQYF.

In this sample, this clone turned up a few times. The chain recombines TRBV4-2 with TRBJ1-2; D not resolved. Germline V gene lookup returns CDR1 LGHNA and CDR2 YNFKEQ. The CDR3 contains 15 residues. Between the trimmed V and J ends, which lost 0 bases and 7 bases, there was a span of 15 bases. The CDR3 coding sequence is TGTGCCAGCAGCCAAGATTGGACTTCTGAGGGTGGCTACACCTTC. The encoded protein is CASSQDWTSEGGYTF.

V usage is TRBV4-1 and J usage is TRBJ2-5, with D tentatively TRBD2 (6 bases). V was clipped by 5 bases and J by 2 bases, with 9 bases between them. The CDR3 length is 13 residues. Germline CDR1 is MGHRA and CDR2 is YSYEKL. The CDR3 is CASSGTLQETQYF. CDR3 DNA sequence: TGCGCCAGCAGCGGGACTCTTCAAGAGACCCAGTACTTC.

The chain's CDR3 is CATAQGSNQPQHF. The CDR3 nucleotides read TGTGCCACGGCCCAGGGCAGCAATCAGCCCCAGCATTTT. The chain couples TRBV15 to TRBJ1-5, with a tentative D call TRBD1 (5 bases). CDR1 is LNHNV and CDR2 is YYDKDF in the germline V gene (reference sequence). The CDR3 sequence is 13 residues long. V gave up 9 bases and J gave up 1 base, with 10 bases separating them.

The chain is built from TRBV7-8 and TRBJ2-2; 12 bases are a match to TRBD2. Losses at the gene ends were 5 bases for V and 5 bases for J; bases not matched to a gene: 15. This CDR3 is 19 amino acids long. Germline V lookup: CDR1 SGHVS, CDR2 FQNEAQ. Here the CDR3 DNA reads TGTGCCAGCAGCCCTTCGGGACGAGGACTAGCGGGAACTACCGGGGAGCTGTTTTTT. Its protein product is CASSPSGRGLAGTTGELFF.

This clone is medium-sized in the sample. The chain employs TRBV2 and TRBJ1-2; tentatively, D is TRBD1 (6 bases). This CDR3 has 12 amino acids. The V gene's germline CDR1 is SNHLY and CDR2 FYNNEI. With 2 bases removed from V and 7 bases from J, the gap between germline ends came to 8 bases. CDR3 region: CASSETGAGYTF. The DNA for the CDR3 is TGTGCCAGCAGTGAAACGGGGGCTGGCTACACCTTC.

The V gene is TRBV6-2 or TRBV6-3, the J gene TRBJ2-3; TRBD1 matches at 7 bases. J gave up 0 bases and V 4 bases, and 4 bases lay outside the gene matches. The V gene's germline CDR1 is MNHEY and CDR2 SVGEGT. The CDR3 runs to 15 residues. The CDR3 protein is CASSSVTGSTDTQYF. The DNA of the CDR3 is TGTGCCAGCAGTTCCGTGACAGGGAGCACAGATACGCAGTATTTT.